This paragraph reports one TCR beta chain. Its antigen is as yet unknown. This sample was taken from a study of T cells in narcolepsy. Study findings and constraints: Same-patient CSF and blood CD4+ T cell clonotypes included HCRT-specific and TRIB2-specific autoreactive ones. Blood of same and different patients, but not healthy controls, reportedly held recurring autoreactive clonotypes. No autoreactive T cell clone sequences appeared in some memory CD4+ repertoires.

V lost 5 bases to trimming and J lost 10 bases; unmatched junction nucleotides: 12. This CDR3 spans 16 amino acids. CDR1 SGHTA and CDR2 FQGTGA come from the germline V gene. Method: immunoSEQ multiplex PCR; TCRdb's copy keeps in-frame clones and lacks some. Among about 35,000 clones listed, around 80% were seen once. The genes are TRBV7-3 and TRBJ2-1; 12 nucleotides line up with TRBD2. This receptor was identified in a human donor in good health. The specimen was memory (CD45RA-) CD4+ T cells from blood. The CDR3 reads CASSPGGLAGQREQFF. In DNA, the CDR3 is TGTGCCAGCAGCCCGGGAGGACTAGCGGGACAAAGGGAGCAGTTCTTC.